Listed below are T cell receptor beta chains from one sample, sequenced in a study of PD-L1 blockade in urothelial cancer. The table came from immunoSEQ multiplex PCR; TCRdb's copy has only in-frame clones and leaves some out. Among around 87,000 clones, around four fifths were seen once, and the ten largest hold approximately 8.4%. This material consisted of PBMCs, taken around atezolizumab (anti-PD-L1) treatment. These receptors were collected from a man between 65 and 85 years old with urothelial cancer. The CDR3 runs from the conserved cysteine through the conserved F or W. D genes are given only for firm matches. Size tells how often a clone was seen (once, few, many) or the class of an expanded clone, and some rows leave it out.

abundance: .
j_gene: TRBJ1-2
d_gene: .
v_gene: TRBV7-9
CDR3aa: CASSLADDGRNGYTF
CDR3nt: TGTGCCAGCAGCTTGGCCGATGACGGGAGAAATGGCTACACCTTC

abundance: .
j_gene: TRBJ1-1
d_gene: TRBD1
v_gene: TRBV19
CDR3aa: CASSYRGTEAFF
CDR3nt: TGTGCCAGTAGCTACAGGGGCACTGAAGCTTTCTTT

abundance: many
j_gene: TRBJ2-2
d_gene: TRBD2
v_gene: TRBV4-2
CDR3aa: CASSQVGGGAGELFF
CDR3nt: TGTGCCAGCAGCCAAGTCGGCGGGGGGGCCGGGGAGCTGTTTTTT

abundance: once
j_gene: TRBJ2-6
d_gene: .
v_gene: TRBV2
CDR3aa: CASSSPGANVLTF
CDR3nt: TGTGCCAGCAGCTCCCCTGGGGCCAACGTCCTGACTTTC

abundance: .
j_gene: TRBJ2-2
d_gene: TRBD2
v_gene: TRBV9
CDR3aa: CASSVSGNGGELFF
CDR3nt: TGTGCCAGCAGCGTTAGCGGGAACGGCGGGGAGCTGTTTTTT

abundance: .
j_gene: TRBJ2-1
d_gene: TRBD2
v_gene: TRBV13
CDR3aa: CASSFSSGIEQFF
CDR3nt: TGTGCCAGCAGCTTTTCTAGCGGTATTGAGCAGTTCTTC

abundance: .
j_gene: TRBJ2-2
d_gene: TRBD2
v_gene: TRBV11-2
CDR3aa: CASLAGNTGELFF
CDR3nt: TGTGCCAGTTTAGCGGGGAACACCGGGGAGCTGTTTTTT

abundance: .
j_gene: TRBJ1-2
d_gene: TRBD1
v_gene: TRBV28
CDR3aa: CASSLGQGNYGYTF
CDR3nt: TGTGCCAGCAGTCTTGGACAGGGGAACTATGGCTACACCTTC

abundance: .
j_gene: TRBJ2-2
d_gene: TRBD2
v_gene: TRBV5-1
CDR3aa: CASSLLAAGTGELFF
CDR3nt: TGCGCCAGCAGCCTACTAGCGGCCGGCACCGGGGAGCTGTTTTTT

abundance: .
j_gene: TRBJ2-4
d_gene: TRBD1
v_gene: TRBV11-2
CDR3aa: CASSPRQGIAKNIQYF
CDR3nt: TGTGCCAGCAGCCCTAGACAGGGTATAGCCAAAAACATTCAGTACTTC